This T cell receptor (beta chain) is from a study of B cell selection in AIRE deficiency. Findings of the study overall: Shared Treg sequences had shorter CDR3s, biased toward rearrangements with few non-templated insertions. Of 3657 shared Treg TCRbeta sequences, over 25% were healthy-only, approximately 9% patient-only.

Details on this clone: Its antigen is not identified.

In the authors' methods: Conventional T cell pools: about 100,000 distinct patient, some 1.3x10^5 donor TCRbeta sequences. Only in-frame clones appear in the TCRdb table, and some are missing; sequencing was by immunoSEQ multiplex PCR. Clonal size and the V and J genes are those of that table, whereas D and trimming came from the DNA. The sample lists some 25,000 clones; 96% were seen once. With 4 bases clipped from V and 6 bases from J, the junction kept 5 bases outside the gene matches. Per the germline V gene, CDR1 is SGHTA and CDR2 is FQGNSA. This CDR3 spans 14 amino acids. CD4+CD127+ cells were sorted as the conventional CD4 T cells. Control samples were from healthy, unrelated donors.

This sequence joins TRBV7-2 and TRBJ2-3; TRBD2 agrees at 9 bases. This clonotype was obtained from a human donor in good health. Sequenced: CD4+CD127+ conventional T cells sorted from PBMCs. CDR3 sequence reads: CASSSGLAPDTQYF. CDR3 coding DNA: TGTGCCAGCAGCTCGGGACTAGCCCCGGATACGCAGTATTTT.